Listed below are T cell receptor beta chains from one sample, sequenced in a study of control samples from healthy donors and cancer patients. Data came from immunoSEQ multiplex PCR; TCRdb stores just in-frame clones and leaves some out. The table shows 50,000 to 55,000 clones, with 89% occurring only once. Sequenced material: PBMCs. Source of these receptors: a man aged 40-55 years with colorectal cancer. CDR3s leave out the opening cysteine and the closing phenylalanine or tryptophan. The order of the fields is V gene, CDR3 length, CDR3 protein.

>TRBV10-3|12
AIGTGGEGTEAF
>TRBV7-9|13
ASSLPVRDGGEQY
>TRBV19|16
ASSQGRASGRRTDTQY
>TRBV18|12
ASSPDVKGYEQY
>TRBV7-9|11
ASSPPTSYEAF
>TRBV5-1|15
ASTLVPDRESGNTIY
>TRBV9|12
ASSVPSGANVLT
>TRBV5-5|10
ASSGTVYGYT
>TRBV2|10
ASSGGSETQY
>TRBV18|14
ASSRKGRVERETQY
>TRBV28|12
ASSYRGWDQPQH
>TRBV5-5|14
ASSWPAGSSGNTIY